This T cell receptor beta chain originates from a study of OX40 agonist ivuxolimab in advanced cancers. Only in-frame clones appear in the TCRdb table, and some are missing; sequencing was by immunoSEQ multiplex PCR. Of approximately 15,000 clones detected, just under 80% appear once; the ten largest clones hold around 25%. Autoimmune disease history or systemic immunosuppression was exclusionary. The CDR3 totals 15 residues. Germline values: CDR1 MNHNS, CDR2 SASEGT. Trimming removed 3 bases from V and 5 bases from J; junction bases left unmatched: 7. The source of this sequence is an adult with an advanced solid tumor such as melanoma, head and neck, liver or kidney cancer. The chain employs TRBV6-1 and TRBJ2-3, with TRBD1 matching over 8 bases. The specimen comprised CD4+ or CD8+ T cells sorted from blood, sampled in a trial of the OX40 agonist ivuxolimab. The CDR3 DNA sequence: TGTGCCAGCAGTGAGGCTCAGGGGGCTGTAGATACGCAGTATTTT. Amino acids: CASSEAQGAVDTQYF.